This T cell receptor beta chain was found in a study of T cells after posttransplantation cyclophosphamide. Notes on this clone: Its antigen is not known.

Looked up from germline, CDR1 is LNHDA and CDR2 is SQIVND (reference sequence). The CDR3 contains 14 residues. The J segment lost 4 bases and the V segment lost 3 bases, leaving 6 bases of the junction unmatched. Study observations and caveats: Tissue-infiltrating T cells from skin or gut overlapped little with blood T cells. Donor-recipient repertoire similarity was low at 1-2 months, rising over year one. After PTCy, TRB diversity resembled that of CNI/methotrexate controls.

A marrow graft followed busulfan-fludarabine conditioning, with cyclophosphamide on days +3 and +4. Profiled with immunoSEQ multiplex PCR; TCRdb holds only in-frame clones, not every one. The profile shows some 17,000 clones, about 77% of them singletons. The chain joins TRBV19 to TRBJ2-7, with TRBD2 matching over 7 bases. This clonotype was obtained from a female patient aged 40-50 years who received an allogeneic stem cell transplant from a related donor, was CMV-positive, and had no GVHD. Some T cells may originate from the graft donor. The sequences come from CD8+ T cells sorted from PBMCs, collected 1903 days after a stem cell transplant with posttransplant cyclophosphamide. In nucleotides, the CDR3 is TGTGCCAGTAGTATGTTCGGGGGGACGTACGAGCAGTACTTC. This encodes CASSMFGGTYEQYF.